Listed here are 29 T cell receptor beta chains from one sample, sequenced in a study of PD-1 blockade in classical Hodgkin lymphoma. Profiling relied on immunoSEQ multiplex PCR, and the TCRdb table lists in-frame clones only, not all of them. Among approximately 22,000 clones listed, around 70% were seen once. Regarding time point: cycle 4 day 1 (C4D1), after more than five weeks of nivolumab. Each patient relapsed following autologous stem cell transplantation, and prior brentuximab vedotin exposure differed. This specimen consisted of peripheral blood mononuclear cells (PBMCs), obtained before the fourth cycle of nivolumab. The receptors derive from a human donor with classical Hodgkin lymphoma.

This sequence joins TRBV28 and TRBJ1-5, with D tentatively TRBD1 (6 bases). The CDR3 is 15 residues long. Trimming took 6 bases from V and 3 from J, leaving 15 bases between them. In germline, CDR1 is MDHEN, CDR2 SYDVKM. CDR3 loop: CASSPTGALNQPQHF. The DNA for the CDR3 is TGTGCCAGCAGCCCGACAGGAGCCCTCAATCAGCCCCAGCATTTT.

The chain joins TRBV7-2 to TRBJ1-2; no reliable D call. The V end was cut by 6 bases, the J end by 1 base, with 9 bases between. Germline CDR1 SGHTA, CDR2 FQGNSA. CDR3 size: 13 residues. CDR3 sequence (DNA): TGTGCCAGCAGTTACGACAATAACTATGGCTACACCTTC. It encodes CASSYDNNYGYTF. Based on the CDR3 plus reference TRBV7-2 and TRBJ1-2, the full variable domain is GAGVSQSPSNKVTEKGKDVELRCDPISGHTALYWYRQSLGQGLEFLIYFQGNSAPDKSGLPSDRFSAERTGGSVSTLTIQRTQQEDSAVYLCASSYDNNYGYTFGSGTRLTVV.

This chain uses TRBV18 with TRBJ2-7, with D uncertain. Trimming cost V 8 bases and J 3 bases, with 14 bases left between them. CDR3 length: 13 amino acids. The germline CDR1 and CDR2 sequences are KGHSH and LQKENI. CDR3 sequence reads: CASLTTRGYEQYF. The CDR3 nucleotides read TGTGCCAGCCTAACTACCCGTGGCTACGAGCAGTACTTC.

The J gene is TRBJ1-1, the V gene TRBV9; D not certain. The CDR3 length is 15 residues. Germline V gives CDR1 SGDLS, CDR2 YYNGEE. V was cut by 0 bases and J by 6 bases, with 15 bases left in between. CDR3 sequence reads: CASSVGWGADAEAFF. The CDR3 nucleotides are TGTGCCAGCAGCGTAGGTTGGGGTGCGGACGCTGAAGCTTTCTTT.

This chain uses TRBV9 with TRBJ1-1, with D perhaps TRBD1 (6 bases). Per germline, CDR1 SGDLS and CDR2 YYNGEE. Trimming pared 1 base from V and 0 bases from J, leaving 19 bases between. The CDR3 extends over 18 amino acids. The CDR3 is CASSVSGGQSGMNTEAFF. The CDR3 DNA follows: TGTGCCAGCAGCGTAAGCGGGGGGCAATCCGGCATGAACACTGAAGCTTTCTTT.

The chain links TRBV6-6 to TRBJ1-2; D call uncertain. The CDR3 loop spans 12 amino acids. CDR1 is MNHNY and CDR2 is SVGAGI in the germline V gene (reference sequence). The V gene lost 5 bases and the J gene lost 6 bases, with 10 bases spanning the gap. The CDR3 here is CASSRTSDGYTF. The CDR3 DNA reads TGTGCCAGCAGTAGGACTTCAGATGGCTACACCTTC.

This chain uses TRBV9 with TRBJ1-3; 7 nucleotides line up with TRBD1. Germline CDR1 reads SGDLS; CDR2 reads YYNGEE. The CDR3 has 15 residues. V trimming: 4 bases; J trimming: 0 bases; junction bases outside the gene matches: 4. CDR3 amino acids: CASSPGDSSGNTIYF. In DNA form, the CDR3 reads TGTGCCAGCAGCCCAGGGGACAGCTCTGGAAACACCATATATTTT.

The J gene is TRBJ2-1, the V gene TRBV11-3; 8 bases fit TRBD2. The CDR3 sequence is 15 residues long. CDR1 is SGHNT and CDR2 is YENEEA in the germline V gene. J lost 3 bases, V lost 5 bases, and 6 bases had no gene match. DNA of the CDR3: TGTGCCAGCAGCCCCGGCAGCGGGGGCTACAATGAGCAGTTCTTC. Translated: CASSPGSGGYNEQFF. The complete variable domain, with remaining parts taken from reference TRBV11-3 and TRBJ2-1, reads EAGVVQSPRYKIIEKKQPVAFWCNPISGHNTLYWYLQNLGQGPELLIRYENEEAVDDSQLPKDRFSAERLKGVDSTLKIQPAELGDSAVYLCASSPGSGGYNEQFFGPGTRLTVL.

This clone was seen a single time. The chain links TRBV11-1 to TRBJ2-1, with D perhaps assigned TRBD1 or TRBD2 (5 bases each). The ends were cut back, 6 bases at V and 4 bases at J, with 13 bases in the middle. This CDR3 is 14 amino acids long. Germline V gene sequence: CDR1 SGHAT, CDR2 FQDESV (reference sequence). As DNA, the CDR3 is TGTGCCAGCAGTCCCGGGACGCTTTACAATGAGCAGTTCTTC. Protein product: CASSPGTLYNEQFF.

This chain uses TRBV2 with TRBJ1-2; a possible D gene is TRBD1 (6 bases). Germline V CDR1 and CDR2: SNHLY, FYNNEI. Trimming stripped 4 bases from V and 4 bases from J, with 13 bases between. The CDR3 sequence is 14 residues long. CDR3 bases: TGTGCCAGCAGTGCAAACAGGGAGACCTATGGCTACACCTTC. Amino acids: CASSANRETYGYTF.

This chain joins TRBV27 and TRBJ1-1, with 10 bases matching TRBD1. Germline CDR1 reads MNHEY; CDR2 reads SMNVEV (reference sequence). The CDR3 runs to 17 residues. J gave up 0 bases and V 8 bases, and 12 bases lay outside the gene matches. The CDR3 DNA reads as TGTGCCAGCGGTTCCGGGACAGGGGTTTTCATGAACACTGAAGCTTTCTTT. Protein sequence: CASGSGTGVFMNTEAFF.

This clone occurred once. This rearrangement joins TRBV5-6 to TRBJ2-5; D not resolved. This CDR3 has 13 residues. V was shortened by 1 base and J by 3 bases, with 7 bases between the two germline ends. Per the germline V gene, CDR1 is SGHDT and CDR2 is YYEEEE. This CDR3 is CASSLFSEETQYF. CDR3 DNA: TGTGCCAGCAGCTTGTTTTCTGAAGAGACCCAGTACTTC.

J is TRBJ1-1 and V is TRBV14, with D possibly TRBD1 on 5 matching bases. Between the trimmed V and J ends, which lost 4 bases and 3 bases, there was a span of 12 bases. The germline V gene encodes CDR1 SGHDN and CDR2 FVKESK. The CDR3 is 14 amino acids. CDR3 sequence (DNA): TGTGCCAGCAGCCGAAGTAGGGGTTACACTGAAGCTTTCTTT. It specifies CASSRSRGYTEAFF.

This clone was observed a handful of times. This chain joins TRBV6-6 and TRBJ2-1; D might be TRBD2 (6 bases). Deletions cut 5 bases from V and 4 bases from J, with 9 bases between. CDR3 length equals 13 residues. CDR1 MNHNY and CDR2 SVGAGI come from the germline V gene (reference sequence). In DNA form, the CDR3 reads TGTGCCAGCAGTGAGGGACTTTACAATGAGCAGTTCTTC. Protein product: CASSEGLYNEQFF.

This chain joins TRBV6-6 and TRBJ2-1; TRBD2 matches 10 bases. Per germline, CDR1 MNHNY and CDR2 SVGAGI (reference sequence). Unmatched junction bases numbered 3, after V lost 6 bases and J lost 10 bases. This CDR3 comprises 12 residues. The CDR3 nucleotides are TGTGCCAGCAGAATACTAGCGGGAGAGCAGTTCTTC. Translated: CASRILAGEQFF.

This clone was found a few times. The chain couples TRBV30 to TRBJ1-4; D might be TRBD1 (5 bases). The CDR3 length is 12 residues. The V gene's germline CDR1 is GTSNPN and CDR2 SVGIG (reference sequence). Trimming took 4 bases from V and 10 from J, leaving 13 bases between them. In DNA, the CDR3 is TGTGCCTGGACCTCAGGGTTGGGAAAACTGTTTTTT. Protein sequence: CAWTSGLGKLFF.

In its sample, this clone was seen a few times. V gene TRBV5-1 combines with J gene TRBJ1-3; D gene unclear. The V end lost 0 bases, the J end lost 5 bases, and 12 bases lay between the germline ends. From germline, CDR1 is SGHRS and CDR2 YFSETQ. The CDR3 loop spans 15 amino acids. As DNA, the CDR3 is TGCGCCAGCAGCTTGGATCGTGGTAGCAGAAACACCATATATTTT. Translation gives CASSLDRGSRNTIYF.

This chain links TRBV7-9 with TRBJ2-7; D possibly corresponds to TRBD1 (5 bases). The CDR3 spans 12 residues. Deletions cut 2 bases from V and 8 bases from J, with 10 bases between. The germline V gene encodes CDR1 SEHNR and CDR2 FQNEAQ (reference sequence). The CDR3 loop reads CASSLPQGKQYF. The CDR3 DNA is TGTGCCAGCAGCTTACCTCAGGGAAAGCAGTACTTC.

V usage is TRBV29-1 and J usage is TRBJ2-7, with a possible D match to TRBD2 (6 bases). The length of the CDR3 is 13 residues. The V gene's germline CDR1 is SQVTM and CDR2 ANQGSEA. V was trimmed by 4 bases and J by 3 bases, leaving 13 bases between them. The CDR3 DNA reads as TGCAGCGTTGCTGAGCGGAGGGACTACGAGCAGTACTTC. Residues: CSVAERRDYEQYF.

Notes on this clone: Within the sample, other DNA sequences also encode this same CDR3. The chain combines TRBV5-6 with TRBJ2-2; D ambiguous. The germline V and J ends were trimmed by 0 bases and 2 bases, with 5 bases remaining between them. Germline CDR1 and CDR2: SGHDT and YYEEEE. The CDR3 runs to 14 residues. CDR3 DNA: TGTGCCAGCAGCTTGGGGGCTAACACCGGGGAGCTGTTTTTT. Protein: CASSLGANTGELFF.

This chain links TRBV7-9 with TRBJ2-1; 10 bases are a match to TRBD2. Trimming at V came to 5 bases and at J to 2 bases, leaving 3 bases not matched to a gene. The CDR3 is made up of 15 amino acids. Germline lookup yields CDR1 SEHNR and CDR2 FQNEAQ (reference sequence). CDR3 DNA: TGTGCCAGCAGCCCAACTAGCGGGACCTACAATGAGCAGTTCTTC. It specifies CASSPTSGTYNEQFF.

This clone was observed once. This chain's CDR3 is CASSPAGGRGDTQYF. The CDR3 DNA reads TGTGCCAGCTCACCAGCCGGTGGCCGGGGAGATACGCAGTATTTT. This chain uses TRBV18 with TRBJ2-3; tentatively, D is TRBD2 (5 bases). Trimming stripped 2 bases from V and 5 bases from J, with 14 bases between. Germline V gene lookup returns CDR1 KGHSH and CDR2 LQKENI. The CDR3 has 15 amino acids.

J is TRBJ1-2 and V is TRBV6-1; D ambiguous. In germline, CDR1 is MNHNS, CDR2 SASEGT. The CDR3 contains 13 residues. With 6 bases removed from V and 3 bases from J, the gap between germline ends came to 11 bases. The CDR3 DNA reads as TGTGCCAGCAGGACCGAGGGCCACTATGGCTACACCTTC. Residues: CASRTEGHYGYTF.

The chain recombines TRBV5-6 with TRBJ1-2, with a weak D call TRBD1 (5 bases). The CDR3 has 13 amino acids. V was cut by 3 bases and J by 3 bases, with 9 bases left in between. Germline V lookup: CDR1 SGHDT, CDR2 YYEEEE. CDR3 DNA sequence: TGTGCCAGCAGCTCAGGGCAGTACTATGGCTACACCTTC. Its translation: CASSSGQYYGYTF.

CDR3 in amino acids: CASSPKDRGLFYEQYF. As DNA, the CDR3 is TGTGCCAGCAGCCCGAAAGACAGGGGTCTTTTCTACGAGCAGTACTTC. The chain couples TRBV5-6 to TRBJ2-7, with 8 bases aligning to TRBD1. The V gene's germline CDR1 is SGHDT and CDR2 YYEEEE. The V gene end was trimmed by 4 bases and the J gene end by 3 bases; junction bases not matched to a gene: 12. The CDR3 extends over 16 amino acids.

The CDR3 here is CASSEAAGGLSGELFF. The CDR3, as DNA: TGTGCCAGCAGTGAAGCGGCAGGGGGCTTATCCGGGGAGCTGTTTTTT. This rearrangement joins TRBV6-1 to TRBJ2-2; 8 bases agree with TRBD1. Trimming took 0 bases from V and 6 from J; bases not matched to a gene: 6. Germline V gives CDR1 MNHNS, CDR2 SASEGT. The CDR3 contains 16 residues.

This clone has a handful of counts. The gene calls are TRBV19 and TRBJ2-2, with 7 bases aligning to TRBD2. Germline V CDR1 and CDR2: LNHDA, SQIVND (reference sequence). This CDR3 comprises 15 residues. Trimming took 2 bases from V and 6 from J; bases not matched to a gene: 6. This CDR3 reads CASSIMEGGSGELFF. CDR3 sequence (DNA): TGTGCCAGTAGTATAATGGAGGGAGGGTCCGGGGAGCTGTTTTTT. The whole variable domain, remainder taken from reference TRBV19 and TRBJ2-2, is DGGITQSPKYLFRKEGQNVTLSCEQNLNHDAMYWYRQDPGQGLRLIYYSQIVNDFQKGDIAEGYSVSREKKESFPLTVTSAQKNPTAFYLCASSIMEGGSGELFFGEGSRLTVL.

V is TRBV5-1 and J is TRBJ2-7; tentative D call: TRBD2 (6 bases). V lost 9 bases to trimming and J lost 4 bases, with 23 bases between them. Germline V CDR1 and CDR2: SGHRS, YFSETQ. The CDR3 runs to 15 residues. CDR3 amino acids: CATSGGWGTGYEQYF. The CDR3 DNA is TGCGCCACCAGTGGGGGGTGGGGGACGGGATACGAGCAGTACTTC. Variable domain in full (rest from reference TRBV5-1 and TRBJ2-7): KAGVTQTPRYLIKTRGQQVTLSCSPISGHRSVSWYQQTPGQGLQFLFEYFSETQRNKGNFPGRFSGRQFSNSRSEMNVSTLELGDSALYLCATSGGWGTGYEQYFGPGTRLTVT.

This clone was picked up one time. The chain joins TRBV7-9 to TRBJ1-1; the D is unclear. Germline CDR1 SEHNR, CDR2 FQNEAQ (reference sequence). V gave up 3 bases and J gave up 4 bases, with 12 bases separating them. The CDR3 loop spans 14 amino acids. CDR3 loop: CASSFDLMATEAFF. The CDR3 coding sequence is TGTGCCAGCAGCTTCGATTTAATGGCCACTGAAGCTTTCTTT.